The clone carrying this T cell receptor (beta chain) was recorded a few times. The antigen is not known. Stem cell-like memory, regulatory, central memory and naive CD4+ cells were sorted via CD45RO/CCR7/CD25/CD127/CD95/CD27. Germline V gene sequence: CDR1 SQVTM, CDR2 ANQGSEA. Trimming took off 7 bases at V and 2 bases at J, with 20 bases between the two ends. The CDR3 has 15 amino acids. The data originate from a study of beta chain features in type 1 diabetes. The sequenced template was cDNA made from the entire isolated RNA. Sequenced by immunoSEQ multiplex PCR; TCRdb stores in-frame clones only, minus some. Among 300,000 or so clones listed, less than 10% were seen once. Findings of the study overall: The study found moderately but significantly shorter TCRB CDR3s in all four CD4+ subsets of Type 1 diabetes patients.

The rearrangement uses TRBV29-1 and TRBJ2-5; D remains unclear. Sequencing was done on a sample of central memory CD4+ T cells from blood. The origin of this receptor is a woman between 18 and 29 years old in good health. This chain's CDR3 is CSASGQLGPQETQYF. The CDR3, as DNA: TGCAGCGCCTCTGGTCAACTCGGGCCTCAAGAGACCCAGTACTTC.